The entry below gives a single T cell receptor beta chain sequence along with its context. Assay used: immunoSEQ multiplex PCR; TCRdb lists only in-frame clones, some missing. This sample has tens of thousands of clones, with over 70% found just once. The data originate from a study of lymphopenia after photon versus proton radiotherapy. Sequencing used peripheral blood, obtained from a patient treated with photon-based radiotherapy. This sequence was found in a man aged 50 or older with gastric cancer.

The CDR3 coding sequence is TGCAGCGTTGCACCCCCGGGACAGCAAGAGACCCAGTACTTC. It yields the protein CSVAPPGQQETQYF. The genes are TRBV29-1 and TRBJ2-5; 7 bases fit TRBD1. Per germline, CDR1 SQVTM and CDR2 ANQGSEA. After removal of 4 bases from V and 2 bases from J, the junction contained 7 bases not matched to a gene. This CDR3 is 14 amino acids long.